This T cell receptor (beta chain) was found in a study of T cell responses to AZD1222 COVID-19 vaccine. Study results and limitations: Dominant CD4 TCR responses targeted spike regions 160-218 and 743-854. Among those given AZD1222, only five or six were seropositive at baseline.

Per germline, CDR1 MDHEN and CDR2 SYDVKM. Trimming removed 6 bases at V and 3 bases at J, with 12 bases between. The CDR3 has 14 residues. In regard to this clone: The antigen is unknown.

The assay was immunoSEQ multiplex PCR, and TCRdb's table has in-frame clones only and misses some. The data contain around 160,000 clones, about 90% of them singletons. The chain couples TRBV28 to TRBJ1-5, with D maybe TRBD1 (5 bases). This receptor was obtained from an adult in good health. This material consisted of peripheral blood, taken on day 0 of AZD1222 vaccination. The CDR3 spells CASSEGPLNQPQHF. The CDR3 DNA follows: TGTGCCAGCAGCGAGGGACCGCTCAATCAGCCCCAGCATTTT.